This passage covers 21 T cell receptor beta chains from one sample sequenced in a study of cytomegalovirus exposure and HLA in healthy donors. The study ran its PCR with 60 Vbeta and 13 Jbeta primers. The assay was immunoSEQ multiplex PCR, and TCRdb's table has in-frame clones only and misses some. The data contain 90,000 to 140,000 clones, around 15% of them singletons. Sequencing was performed on PBMCs. The origin of the receptors is a female donor in good health and CMV-seronegative.

This clone turned up a few times. V gene TRBV29-1 combines with J gene TRBJ2-3; the D gene is possibly TRBD1 (5 bases). The germline V gene encodes CDR1 SQVTM and CDR2 ANQGSEA. CDR3 length: 14 amino acids. The V end was cut by 6 bases, the J end by 7 bases, with 20 bases between. As DNA, the CDR3 is TGCAGCGTGTATCCGGACACACGGGCGTATACGCAGTATTTT. Its protein product is CSVYPDTRAYTQYF.

This clone was detected a few times. The V gene is TRBV10-3, the J gene TRBJ2-1, with D possibly TRBD1 on 6 matching bases. Germline CDR1 is ENHRY and CDR2 is SYGVKD. V lost 2 bases and J 9 bases, leaving 17 bases between the germline ends. The CDR3 sequence is 15 residues long. DNA for the CDR3: TGTGCCATCAGTGAGCCGGTTTCACAGGGCACTGAGCAGTTCTTC. Translating gives CAISEPVSQGTEQFF.

This clone was seen only a few times. The V gene is TRBV7-2, the J gene TRBJ1-5; 8 bases are shared with TRBD1. Trimming removed 3 bases from V and 7 bases from J; junction bases left unmatched: 11. This CDR3 is 16 amino acids long. Germline lookup yields CDR1 SGHTA and CDR2 FQGNSA. The DNA for the CDR3 is TGTGCCAGCAGCTTTTACGGGACAGGCGCGGGACAGCCCCAGCATTTT. Translated, it gives CASSFYGTGAGQPQHF.

The chain links TRBV11-3 to TRBJ2-7; TRBD2 aligns across 16 bases. Germline-derived CDR1 and CDR2 are SGHNT and YENEEA. The CDR3 sequence is 15 residues long. V was pared by 4 bases and J by 6 bases, with 3 bases of the junction left unmatched. The CDR3 DNA reads as TGTGCCAGCAGCTCGGGGACTAGCGGGAGGGGCGAGCAGTACTTC. Translated: CASSSGTSGRGEQYF.

The chain has TRBV5-6 and TRBJ2-3; TRBD2 is a possible D gene (6 bases). Germline loops: CDR1 SGHDT, CDR2 YYEEEE. The CDR3 runs to 13 residues. Trimming took off 0 bases at V and 14 bases at J, with 16 bases between the two ends. The CDR3 DNA is TGTGCCAGCAGCTTGGTCCGGGAAGACGGGGGGTATTTT. Its translation: CASSLVREDGGYF.

The sample holds a few counts of this clone. The chain carries TRBV5-1 and TRBJ2-5, with 7 bases fitting TRBD1. The DNA matches TRBJ2-7 better at its end, which makes the J call doubtful. Germline V CDR1 and CDR2: SGHRS, YFSETQ. CDR3 length: 14 residues. The CDR3: CASSLATGDHEQYF. CDR3 in DNA: TGCGCCAGCAGCTTGGCAACAGGGGACCACGAGCAGTACTTC.

This clone was counted a few times. Other DNA sequences in the sample encode the same CDR3. The V and J genes are TRBV2 and TRBJ1-1; tentative D call: TRBD1 (5 bases). The CDR3 extends over 16 amino acids. Germline values: CDR1 SNHLY, CDR2 FYNNEI. Trimming left V 6 bases short and J 2 bases short, with 19 bases between. CDR3: CASRITPQEINTEAFF. The CDR3 nucleotides are TGTGCCAGCAGAATTACACCACAGGAAATTAACACTGAAGCTTTCTTT. Using reference TRBV2 and TRBJ1-1 for the parts outside the CDR3, the full variable domain is EPEVTQTPSHQVTQMGQEVILRCVPISNHLYFYWYRQILGQKVEFLVSFYNNEISEKSEIFDDQFSVERPDGSNFTLKIRSTKLEDSAMYFCASRITPQEINTEAFFGQGTRLTVV.

This clone was seen a few times. The chain joins TRBV6-5 to TRBJ2-1; D unclear. The CDR3 extends over 13 amino acids. Germline V gene sequence: CDR1 MNHEY, CDR2 SVGAGI. V gave up 4 bases and J gave up 4 bases, with 8 bases separating them. The CDR3 loop is CASSFDSYNEQFF. In nucleotides, the CDR3 is TGTGCCAGCAGTTTCGACTCGTACAATGAGCAGTTCTTC.

The chain links TRBV4-2 to TRBJ1-2; TRBD1 matches at 9 bases. Germline V gives CDR1 LGHNA, CDR2 YNFKEQ. This CDR3 has 16 residues. The V segment lost 4 bases and the J segment 3 bases; nucleotides outside the gene matches: 9. In DNA form, the CDR3 reads TGTGCCAGCAGCCCGGACAGGGGAAGTTATCACTATGGCTACACCTTC. Amino acids: CASSPDRGSYHYGYTF.

The chain is built from TRBV2 and TRBJ2-7; 7 bases agree with TRBD1. Germline CDR1 reads SNHLY; CDR2 reads FYNNEI. The CDR3 sequence is 13 residues long. After removal of 5 bases from V and 4 bases from J, the junction contained 5 bases not matched to a gene. As DNA, the CDR3 is TGTGCCAGCAGTTCGGGACAGCAATACGAGCAGTACTTC. Translating gives CASSSGQQYEQYF.

The V gene is TRBV4-3, the J gene TRBJ1-2, with TRBD1 matching over 9 bases. Germline V gene lookup returns CDR1 LGHNA and CDR2 YSLEER. Trimming removed 4 bases from V and 7 bases from J; junction bases left unmatched: 10. The CDR3 totals 15 residues. The CDR3 sequence is CASSPPGQGFFGYTF. The DNA for the CDR3 is TGCGCCAGCAGCCCCCCGGGACAGGGTTTTTTTGGCTACACCTTC.

This clone was seen only a few times. The chain recombines TRBV19 with TRBJ1-4, with 8 bases identical to TRBD1. The ends lost 3 bases at V and 8 bases at J; junction bases unmatched: 11. From germline, CDR1 is LNHDA and CDR2 SQIVND (reference sequence). The length of the CDR3 is 16 residues. The DNA of the CDR3 is TGTGCCAGTAGTATGGGAAGACAGGGGAGGCGAGAAAAACTGTTTTTT. This codes for CASSMGRQGRREKLFF.

This clone occurred a few times. The CDR3 here is CASTARGSGRPSTNEQFF. DNA for the CDR3: TGTGCCAGCACCGCCCGTGGTAGCGGGAGACCTAGTACGAATGAGCAGTTCTTC. The chain employs TRBV7-6 and TRBJ2-1, with 9 bases that match TRBD2. The CDR3 sequence is 18 residues long. V shed 7 bases, J shed 7 bases, and the junction held 20 bases outside the gene matches. The germline gives CDR1 SGHVS, CDR2 FNYEAQ.

The rearrangement uses TRBV28 and TRBJ1-5, with D perhaps matching TRBD1 (6 bases). This CDR3 has 15 amino acids. Between the trimmed V and J ends, which lost 6 bases and 0 bases, there was a span of 12 bases. Germline V gives CDR1 MDHEN, CDR2 SYDVKM. CDR3 DNA sequence: TGTGCCAGCAGATCAGGACAGTATAGCAATCAGCCCCAGCATTTT. Protein sequence: CASRSGQYSNQPQHF.

This clone was seen more than once but under ten times. The chain combines TRBV4-2 with TRBJ1-2; D perhaps matches TRBD1 (6 bases). Trimming left V 0 bases short and J 2 bases short, with 10 bases between. This CDR3 comprises 15 residues. Germline CDR1 is LGHNA and CDR2 is YNFKEQ. CDR3 protein: CASSQDRQGNYGYTF. CDR3 bases: TGTGCCAGCAGCCAAGATCGGCAGGGGAACTATGGCTACACCTTC.

The genes are TRBV4-2 and TRBJ2-5, with 8 bases aligning to TRBD2. The CDR3 loop spans 16 amino acids. Germline assignment: CDR1 LGHNA and CDR2 YNFKEQ. The V and J ends lost 0 bases and 3 bases, in that order; junction bases with no gene match: 6. The DNA of the CDR3 is TGTGCCAGCAGCCAAGACTCTCCGGGAGGGGAAGAGACCCAGTACTTC. It yields the protein CASSQDSPGGEETQYF.

The rearrangement links TRBV28 to TRBJ1-4, with a tentative D call TRBD1 (5 bases). The germline gives CDR1 MDHEN, CDR2 SYDVKM. The CDR3 is made up of 10 amino acids. V was clipped by 10 bases and J by 8 bases, with 8 bases between them. In DNA, the CDR3 is TGTGCCATTCGGGGGGAAAAACTGTTTTTT. This codes for CAIRGEKLFF.

J is TRBJ2-7 and V is TRBV2; TRBD1 aligns across 7 bases. This CDR3 has 14 amino acids. The V gene's germline CDR1 is SNHLY and CDR2 FYNNEI. V shed 4 bases, J shed 5 bases, and the junction held 8 bases outside the gene matches. DNA of the CDR3: TGTGCCAGCAGTGGGGGAGACAGGGTACACGAGCAGTACTTC. As protein: CASSGGDRVHEQYF.

The chain employs TRBV7-9 and TRBJ1-5, with D possibly TRBD1 on 6 matching bases. Germline assignment: CDR1 SEHNR and CDR2 FQNEAQ (reference sequence). The CDR3 spans 15 residues. CDR3 loop: CPTPRGTGHNQPQHF. As DNA, the CDR3 is TGTCCCACCCCAAGAGGCACAGGGCACAATCAGCCCCAGCATTTT. The full variable domain, its missing parts supplied by reference TRBV7-9 and TRBJ1-5, is DTGVSQNPRHKITKRGQNVTFRCDPISEHNRLYWYRQTLGQGPEFLTYFQNEAQLEKSRLLSDRFSAERPKGSFSTLEIQRTEQGDSAMYLCPTPRGTGHNQPQHFGDGTRLSIL.

In this sample, this clone turned up a few times. The rearrangement joins TRBV7-9 to TRBJ1-1; D is perhaps TRBD1 (6 bases). Trimming shortened V by 4 bases and J by 5 bases, and 17 bases separated the two germline ends. The CDR3 runs 15 residues. Germline V gives CDR1 SEHNR, CDR2 FQNEAQ (reference sequence). CDR3 in DNA: TGTGCCAGCAGCTCGCGGGGGGGGCCCGGAACTGAAGCTTTCTTT. The encoded protein is CASSSRGGPGTEAFF.

This clone occurred a few times. This chain joins TRBV29-1 and TRBJ1-5; a weak D match, TRBD1 (5 bases). The ends were cut back, 7 bases at V and 6 bases at J, with 16 bases in the middle. The CDR3 runs 13 residues. Germline CDR1 reads SQVTM; CDR2 reads ANQGSEA. This chain's CDR3 is CSATGVGSQPQHF. The CDR3 bases are TGCAGCGCCACGGGGGTGGGGAGTCAGCCCCAGCATTTT.